This T cell receptor (beta chain) was recorded in a study of control samples from healthy donors and cancer patients. There are 17 residues in the CDR3. CDR1 and CDR2 from the germline V gene are SNHLY and FYNNEI. Trimming cost V 4 bases and J 3 bases, with 20 bases left between them. Measured with immunoSEQ multiplex PCR; TCRdb has only the in-frame clones, and not every one. The table includes roughly 86,000 clones, 91% detected once. What was sequenced was blood. The chain uses TRBV2 and TRBJ2-3; TRBD1 is a possible D gene (5 bases). The TCR sequence derives from a man aged 30 to 45 in good health. The CDR3 nucleotides are TGTGCCAGCAGTGCAGGGATAGCAGGGTTGGTTACAGATACGCAGTATTTT. As protein: CASSAGIAGLVTDTQYF.